The present entry profiles one TCR beta chain with its context. As yet, its antigen is unknown. V trimming: 5 bases; J trimming: 0 bases; junction bases outside the gene matches: 9. CDR3 length: 16 amino acids. The germline CDR1 and CDR2 sequences are SEHNR and FQNEAQ (reference sequence). This sample is drawn from a study of PD-1 blockade in classical Hodgkin lymphoma. Points from the study as a whole: A reduction in baseline TCR diversity was reportedly seen in newly diagnosed patients relative to healthy donors. Those achieving complete response showed baseline diversity like newly diagnosed patients. By C4D1 there was a significant rise in CD4+ TCR diversity but not in CD8+ TCR diversity. Repertoire differences lack defined causes, possibly disease activity or prior therapy.

Each patient relapsed following autologous stem cell transplantation, and prior brentuximab vedotin exposure differed. The protocol was immunoSEQ multiplex PCR, while the TCRdb copy is restricted to in-frame clones and leaves out a portion. The sample lists roughly 55,000 clones, 81% occurring once. Source: peripheral blood mononuclear cells (PBMCs), taken at baseline. The chain carries TRBV7-9 and TRBJ1-1; 7 bases are shared with TRBD1. This TCR came from a human donor with classical Hodgkin lymphoma. The CDR3 region is CASSPRDSRMNTEAFF. CDR3 in DNA: TGTGCCAGCAGCCCTCGGGACAGCCGAATGAACACTGAAGCTTTCTTT.